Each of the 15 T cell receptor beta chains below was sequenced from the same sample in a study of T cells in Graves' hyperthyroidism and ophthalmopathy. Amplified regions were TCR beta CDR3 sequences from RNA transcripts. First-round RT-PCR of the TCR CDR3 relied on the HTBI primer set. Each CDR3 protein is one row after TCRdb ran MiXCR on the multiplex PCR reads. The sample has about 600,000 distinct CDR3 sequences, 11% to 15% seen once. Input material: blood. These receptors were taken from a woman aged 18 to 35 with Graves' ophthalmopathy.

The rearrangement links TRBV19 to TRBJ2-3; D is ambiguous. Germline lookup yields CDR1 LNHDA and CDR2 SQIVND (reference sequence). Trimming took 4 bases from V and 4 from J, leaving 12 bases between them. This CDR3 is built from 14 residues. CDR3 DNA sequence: TGTGCCAGTAGTAACCCCCGCGGAGCAGATACGCAGTATTTT. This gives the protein CASSNPRGADTQYF.

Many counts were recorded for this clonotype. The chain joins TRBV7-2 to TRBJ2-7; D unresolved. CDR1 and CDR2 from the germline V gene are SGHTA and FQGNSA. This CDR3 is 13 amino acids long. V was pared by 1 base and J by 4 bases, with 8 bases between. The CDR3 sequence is CASSLGSEYEQYF. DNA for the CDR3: TGTGCCAGCAGCTTAGGGTCAGAATACGAGCAGTACTTC.

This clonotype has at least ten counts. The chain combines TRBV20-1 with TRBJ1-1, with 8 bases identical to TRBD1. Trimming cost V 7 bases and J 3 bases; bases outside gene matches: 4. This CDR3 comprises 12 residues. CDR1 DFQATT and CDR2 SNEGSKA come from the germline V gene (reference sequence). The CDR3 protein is CSVKQGDTEAFF. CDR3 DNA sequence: TGCAGTGTGAAACAGGGGGACACTGAAGCTTTCTTT.

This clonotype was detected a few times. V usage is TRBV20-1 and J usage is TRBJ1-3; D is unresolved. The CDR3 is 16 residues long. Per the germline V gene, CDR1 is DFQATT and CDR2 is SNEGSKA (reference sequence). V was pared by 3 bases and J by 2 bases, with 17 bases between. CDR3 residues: CSASHLSRAPGNTIYF. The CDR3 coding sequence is TGCAGTGCTAGTCACCTCTCGCGAGCCCCTGGAAACACCATATATTTT.

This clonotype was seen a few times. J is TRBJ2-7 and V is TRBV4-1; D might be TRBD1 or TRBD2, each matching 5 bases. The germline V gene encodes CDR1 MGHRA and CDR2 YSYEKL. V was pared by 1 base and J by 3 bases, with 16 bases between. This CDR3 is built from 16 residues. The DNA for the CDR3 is TGCGCCAGCAGCCAAGTCTTCTCAGGGAGTTTCTACGAGCAGTACTTC. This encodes CASSQVFSGSFYEQYF.

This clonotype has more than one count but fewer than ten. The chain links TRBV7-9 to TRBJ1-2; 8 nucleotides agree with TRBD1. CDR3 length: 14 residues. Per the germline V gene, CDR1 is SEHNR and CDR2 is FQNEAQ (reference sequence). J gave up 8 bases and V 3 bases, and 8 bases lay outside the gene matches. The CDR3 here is CASSFGQGAYGYTF. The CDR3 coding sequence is TGTGCCAGCAGCTTTGGGCAGGGGGCTTACGGCTACACCTTC. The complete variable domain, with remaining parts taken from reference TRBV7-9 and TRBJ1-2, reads DTGVSQNPRHKITKRGQNVTFRCDPISEHNRLYWYRQTLGQGPEFLTYFQNEAQLEKSRLLSDRFSAERPKGSFSTLEIQRTEQGDSAMYLCASSFGQGAYGYTFGSGTRLTVV.

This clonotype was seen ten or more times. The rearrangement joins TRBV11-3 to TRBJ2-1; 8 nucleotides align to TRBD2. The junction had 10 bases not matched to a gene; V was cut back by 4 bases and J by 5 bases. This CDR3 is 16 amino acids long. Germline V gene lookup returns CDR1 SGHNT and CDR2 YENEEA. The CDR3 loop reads CASSSPTRRGDNEQFF. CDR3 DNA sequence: TGTGCCAGCAGCTCCCCGACGAGGCGGGGGGACAATGAGCAGTTCTTC.

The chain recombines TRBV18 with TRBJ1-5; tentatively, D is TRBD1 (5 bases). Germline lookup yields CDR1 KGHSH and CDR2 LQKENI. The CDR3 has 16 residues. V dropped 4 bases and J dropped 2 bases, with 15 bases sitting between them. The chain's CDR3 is CASSLRGREGNQPQHF. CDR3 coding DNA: TGTGCCAGCTCACTCAGAGGCAGGGAAGGCAATCAGCCCCAGCATTTT.

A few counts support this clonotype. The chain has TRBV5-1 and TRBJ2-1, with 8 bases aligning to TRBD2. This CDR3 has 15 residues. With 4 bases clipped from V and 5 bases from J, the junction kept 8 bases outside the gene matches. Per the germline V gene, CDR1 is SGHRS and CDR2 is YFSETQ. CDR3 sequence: CASSLPTSADNEQFF. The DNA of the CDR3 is TGCGCCAGCAGCCTACCGACTAGCGCAGACAATGAGCAGTTCTTC.

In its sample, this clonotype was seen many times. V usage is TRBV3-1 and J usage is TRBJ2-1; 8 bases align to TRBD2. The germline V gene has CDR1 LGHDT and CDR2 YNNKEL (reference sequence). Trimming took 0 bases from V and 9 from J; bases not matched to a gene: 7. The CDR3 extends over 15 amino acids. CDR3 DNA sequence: TGTGCCAGCAGCCAAGAAACTAGCGGTCGTCTTGAGCAGTTCTTC. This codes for CASSQETSGRLEQFF.

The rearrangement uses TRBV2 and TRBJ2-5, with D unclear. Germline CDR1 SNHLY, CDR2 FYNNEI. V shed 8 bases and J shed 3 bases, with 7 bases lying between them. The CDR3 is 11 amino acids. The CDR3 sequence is CASGVEETQYF. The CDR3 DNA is TGTGCCAGCGGAGTCGAAGAGACCCAGTACTTC. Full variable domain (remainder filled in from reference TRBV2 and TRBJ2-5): EPEVTQTPSHQVTQMGQEVILRCVPISNHLYFYWYRQILGQKVEFLVSFYNNEISEKSEIFDDQFSVERPDGSNFTLKIRSTKLEDSAMYFCASGVEETQYFGPGTRLLVL.

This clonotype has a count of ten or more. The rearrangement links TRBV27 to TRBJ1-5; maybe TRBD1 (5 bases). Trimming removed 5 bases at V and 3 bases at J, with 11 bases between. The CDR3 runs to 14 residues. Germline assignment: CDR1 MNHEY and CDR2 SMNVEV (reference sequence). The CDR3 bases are TGTGCCAGCAGTCCGGGACTGGACAATCAGCCCCAGCATTTT. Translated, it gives CASSPGLDNQPQHF.

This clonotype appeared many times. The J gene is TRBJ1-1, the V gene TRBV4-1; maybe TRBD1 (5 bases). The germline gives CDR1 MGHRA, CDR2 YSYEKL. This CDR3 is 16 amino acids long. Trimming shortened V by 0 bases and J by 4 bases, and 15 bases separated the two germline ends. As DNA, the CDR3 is TGCGCCAGCAGCCAAGATTCCGAGGGGTGGTCCACTGAAGCTTTCTTT. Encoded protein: CASSQDSEGWSTEAFF.

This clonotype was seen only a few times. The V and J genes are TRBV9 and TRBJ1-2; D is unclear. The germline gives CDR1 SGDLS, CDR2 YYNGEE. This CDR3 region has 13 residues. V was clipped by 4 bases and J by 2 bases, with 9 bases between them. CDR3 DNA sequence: TGTGCCAGCAGCACGAGGGCCAACTATGGCTACACCTTC. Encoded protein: CASSTRANYGYTF.

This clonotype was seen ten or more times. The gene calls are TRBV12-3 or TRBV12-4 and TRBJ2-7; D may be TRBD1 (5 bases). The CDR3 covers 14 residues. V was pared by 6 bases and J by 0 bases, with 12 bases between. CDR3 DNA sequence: TGTGCCAGCAGGCAGGGTTGGAGCTCCTACGAGCAGTACTTC. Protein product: CASRQGWSSYEQYF.